A selection of T cell receptor beta chains follows, all from one sample in a study of blood T cells in healthy people across ages. MiXCR, run by TCRdb on the 5' RACE reads, gives a single entry per CDR3 protein. The sample lists about 780,000 distinct CDR3 sequences, 55% to 65% seen once, with around a quarter in the top ten. Sequenced sample: blood. The source is a young man in good health. CDR3s include the opening cysteine and the closing phenylalanine or tryptophan. The order of the fields is J gene, V gene, D gene, clone size, CDR3 protein, CDR3 DNA. D genes are given only for firm matches. A row's size may be missing; if present it is once, few, many or a size class.

j_gene: TRBJ2-1; v_gene: TRBV12-5; d_gene: TRBD1; abundance: .; CDR3aa: CASGLGGQGYNEQFF; CDR3nt: TGTGCTAGTGGTTTAGGGGGACAGGGCTACAATGAGCAGTTCTTC
j_gene: TRBJ2-3; v_gene: TRBV9; d_gene: .; abundance: few; CDR3aa: CASNPGGTDTQYF; CDR3nt: TGTGCCAGCAACCCCGGCGGGACAGATACGCAGTATTTT
j_gene: TRBJ1-2; v_gene: TRBV20-1; d_gene: .; abundance: many; CDR3aa: CSARDPRVWYGYTF; CDR3nt: TGCAGTGCTAGAGATCCCAGGGTCTGGTATGGCTACACCTTC
j_gene: TRBJ2-1; v_gene: TRBV4-2; d_gene: TRBD1; abundance: few; CDR3aa: CASSQGQGVMNEQFF; CDR3nt: TGTGCCAGCAGCCAAGGACAGGGGGTGATGAATGAGCAGTTCTTC
j_gene: TRBJ2-5; v_gene: TRBV20-1; d_gene: .; abundance: .; CDR3aa: CSALGPDRETQYF; CDR3nt: TGCAGTGCTTTGGGACCAGATCGAGAGACCCAGTACTTC
j_gene: TRBJ2-5; v_gene: TRBV30; d_gene: TRBD1; abundance: .; CDR3aa: CAWSVGRDRVRETQYF; CDR3nt: TGTGCCTGGAGTGTTGGTAGGGACAGGGTGAGAGAGACCCAGTACTTC
j_gene: TRBJ1-1; v_gene: TRBV29-1; d_gene: .; abundance: .; CDR3aa: CSVGALTTEAFF; CDR3nt: TGCAGCGTTGGGGCCCTTACAACTGAAGCTTTCTTT
j_gene: TRBJ2-1; v_gene: TRBV24-1; d_gene: .; abundance: .; CDR3aa: CATSGVFLDNEQFF; CDR3nt: TGTGCCACCAGTGGCGTTTTCCTCGACAATGAGCAGTTCTTC
j_gene: TRBJ2-7; v_gene: TRBV4-3; d_gene: .; abundance: .; CDR3aa: CASSQDNSHLAYEQYF; CDR3nt: TGCGCCAGCAGCCAAGATAACTCACACCTCGCCTACGAGCAGTACTTC
j_gene: TRBJ1-2; v_gene: TRBV5-6; d_gene: .; abundance: .; CDR3aa: CASSLSNYGYTF; CDR3nt: TGTGCCAGCAGTCTATCTAACTATGGCTACACCTTC
j_gene: TRBJ2-2; v_gene: TRBV7-9; d_gene: TRBD1; abundance: once; CDR3aa: CASSQGQGSTGELFF; CDR3nt: TGTGCCAGCAGCCAAGGACAGGGCAGCACCGGGGAGCTGTTTTTT
j_gene: TRBJ2-7; v_gene: TRBV27; d_gene: TRBD1; abundance: .; CDR3aa: CASSLLSAQGANEQYF; CDR3nt: TGTGCCAGCAGTTTATTGTCGGCACAGGGGGCCAACGAGCAGTACTTC
j_gene: TRBJ1-1; v_gene: TRBV5-1; d_gene: .; abundance: .; CDR3aa: CASSLEVPGTEAFF; CDR3nt: TGCGCCAGCAGCTTGGAGGTCCCGGGCACTGAAGCTTTCTTT
j_gene: TRBJ1-1; v_gene: TRBV7-2; d_gene: TRBD1; abundance: .; CDR3aa: CAGSPRQGSNTEAFF; CDR3nt: TGTGCCGGCAGTCCCCGACAGGGGAGTAACACTGAAGCTTTCTTT
j_gene: TRBJ2-5; v_gene: TRBV7-9; d_gene: TRBD2; abundance: .; CDR3aa: CASSLGSGTNTETQYF; CDR3nt: TGTGCCAGCAGCTTAGGTTCCGGGACTAACACTGAGACCCAGTACTTC
j_gene: TRBJ2-3; v_gene: TRBV7-2; d_gene: TRBD2; abundance: .; CDR3aa: CASSLDWTSGGVGPDTQYF; CDR3nt: TGTGCCAGCAGCTTAGATTGGACTAGCGGGGGGGTGGGTCCAGATACGCAGTATTTT
j_gene: TRBJ2-3; v_gene: TRBV5-1; d_gene: TRBD2; abundance: .; CDR3aa: CASSLSSGVVTDTQYF; CDR3nt: TGCGCCAGCAGCTTGTCCAGCGGGGTAGTCACAGATACGCAGTATTTT
j_gene: TRBJ2-3; v_gene: TRBV29-1; d_gene: .; abundance: few; CDR3aa: CSVEAGPTDTQYF; CDR3nt: TGCAGCGTTGAAGCGGGCCCCACGGATACGCAGTATTTT
j_gene: TRBJ1-2; v_gene: TRBV6-5; d_gene: TRBD1; abundance: .; CDR3aa: CASSYLAGGHYGYTF; CDR3nt: TGTGCCAGCAGTTACTTGGCAGGGGGGCACTATGGCTACACCTTC
j_gene: TRBJ2-7; v_gene: TRBV6-2/TRBV6-3; d_gene: .; abundance: .; CDR3aa: CASSYETSGGFLETQYF; CDR3nt: .
j_gene: TRBJ2-1; v_gene: TRBV12-3/TRBV12-4; d_gene: .; abundance: few; CDR3aa: CASSLGQRNEQFF; CDR3nt: TGTGCCAGCAGTTTGGGACAAAGAAATGAGCAGTTCTTC
j_gene: TRBJ2-3; v_gene: TRBV5-1; d_gene: .; abundance: .; CDR3aa: CASSFGGRSDTQYF; CDR3nt: TGCGCCAGCAGCTTCGGGGGACGCAGCGATACGCAGTATTTT
j_gene: TRBJ2-3; v_gene: TRBV5-1; d_gene: TRBD2; abundance: .; CDR3aa: CASSLGLAGFQFTDTQYF; CDR3nt: TGCGCCAGCAGCTTAGGACTAGCGGGGTTTCAATTCACAGATACGCAGTATTTT
j_gene: TRBJ1-2; v_gene: TRBV7-2; d_gene: .; abundance: few; CDR3aa: CASSLDPDRSGPGYTF; CDR3nt: TGTGCCAGCAGCTTAGACCCCGACAGGAGCGGGCCTGGCTACACCTTC
j_gene: TRBJ1-1; v_gene: TRBV18; d_gene: TRBD1; abundance: .; CDR3aa: CASSPQDRVNTEAFF; CDR3nt: TGTGCCAGCTCACCACAGGACAGGGTGAACACTGAAGCTTTCTTT
j_gene: TRBJ2-2; v_gene: TRBV6-2/TRBV6-3; d_gene: .; abundance: .; CDR3aa: CASSQWRGQNGELFF; CDR3nt: TGTGCCAGCAGTCAATGGCGGGGGCAAAACGGGGAGCTGTTTTTT
j_gene: TRBJ1-5; v_gene: TRBV29-1; d_gene: .; abundance: few; CDR3aa: CSARTANQPQHF; CDR3nt: TGCAGCGCACGGACAGCCAATCAGCCCCAGCATTTT
j_gene: TRBJ2-3; v_gene: TRBV6-1; d_gene: TRBD2; abundance: .; CDR3aa: CASSITSGGTTDTQYF; CDR3nt: TGTGCCAGCAGTATAACTAGCGGGGGGACCACAGATACGCAGTATTTT
j_gene: TRBJ2-1; v_gene: TRBV24-1; d_gene: TRBD1; abundance: .; CDR3aa: CATSDSRGTVHNEQFF; CDR3nt: TGTGCCACCAGTGACTCCAGGGGGACAGTCCACAATGAGCAGTTCTTC
j_gene: TRBJ2-5; v_gene: TRBV28; d_gene: .; abundance: once; CDR3aa: CASSLQFQETQYF; CDR3nt: TGTGCCAGCAGTTTACAATTCCAAGAGACCCAGTACTTC